The rows below give T cell receptor beta chains drawn from one sample of a study of blood T cells in healthy people across ages. TCRdb reprocessed the 5' RACE reads via MiXCR and lists one record per CDR3 protein. The sample yields fewer than 800,000 distinct CDR3 sequences, roughly 21% seen once. The sequenced sample was blood. The source is a man between 65 and 85 years old in good health. The CDR3 runs from the conserved cysteine through the conserved F or W. The D gene is left open where the match is weak. Size values are once, few and many counts, or a class for expanded clones, and some rows have none.

once | - | TRBJ2-1 | TRBV2 | CASSEGWVEQFF | TGTGCCAGCAGTGAAGGGTGGGTTGAGCAGTTCTTC
- | TRBD2 | TRBJ2-1 | TRBV7-8 | CASSLGGSSGSHEQFF | TGTGCCAGCAGCTTAGGTGGGTCTAGCGGGAGTCATGAGCAGTTCTTC
few | TRBD1 | TRBJ2-4 | TRBV18 | CASSPPGDRRNIQYF | TGTGCCAGCTCACCACCGGGGGACAGACGAAACATTCAGTACTTC
few | TRBD2 | TRBJ2-3 | TRBV5-1 | CASSLGLAGGVATDTQYF | TGCGCCAGCAGCTTGGGACTAGCGGGAGGGGTTGCGACAGATACGCAGTATTTT
- | - | TRBJ2-1 | TRBV29-1 | CSVSQTYNEQFF | TGCAGCGTTAGTCAGACCTACAATGAGCAGTTCTTC
- | TRBD2 | TRBJ2-5 | TRBV12-3/TRBV12-4 | CASIRTSGSERETQYF | TGTGCCAGCATTAGGACTAGCGGGAGCGAGAGGGAGACCCAGTACTTC
few | TRBD1 | TRBJ2-7 | TRBV20-1 | CSAPKTGPHSYEQYF | TGCAGTGCTCCAAAGACAGGGCCCCACTCCTACGAGCAGTACTTC
- | TRBD1 | TRBJ1-4 | TRBV2 | CASRIGTGEKGQREKLFF | TGTGCCAGCAGAATCGGGACAGGGGAAAAGGGCCAGAGGGAAAAACTGTTTTTT
many | - | TRBJ2-1 | TRBV20-1 | CSAREGDSDYNEQFF | TGCAGTGCTAGAGAGGGGGACTCAGACTACAATGAGCAGTTCTTC
many | - | TRBJ2-1 | TRBV20-1 | CSAVVGEQFF | TGCAGTGCAGTGGTTGGTGAGCAGTTCTTC
- | - | TRBJ2-6 | TRBV5-1 | CASSPQGSGATVLTF | TGCGCCAGCAGCCCCCAGGGGTCTGGGGCCACCGTCCTGACTTTC
few | - | TRBJ1-1 | TRBV19 | CASSIGGAWNTEAFF | TGTGCCAGTAGTATAGGGGGCGCGTGGAACACTGAAGCTTTCTTT
few | TRBD1 | TRBJ2-1 | TRBV2 | CASTGTGVYNEQFF | TGTGCCAGTACCGGGACAGGGGTATACAATGAGCAGTTCTTC
few | TRBD2 | TRBJ2-5 | TRBV20-1 | CSARPTSGVGTQYF | TGCAGTGCTAGGCCGACTAGCGGGGTGGGGACCCAGTACTTC
- | - | TRBJ1-5 | TRBV12-3/TRBV12-4 | CASSLVSEGRQPQHF | TGTGCCAGCAGTTTAGTGTCGGAGGGACGGCAGCCCCAGCATTTT
few | - | TRBJ2-2 | TRBV15 | CATSLYTGELFF | TGTGCCACCAGCCTATACACCGGGGAGCTGTTTTTT
- | - | TRBJ2-5 | TRBV6-6 | CASSYSVGRDQETQYF | TGTGCCAGCAGTTACTCGGTGGGGCGGGACCAAGAGACCCAGTACTTC
- | - | TRBJ2-7 | TRBV5-6 | CASSSGGRDTYEQYF | TGTGCCAGCAGCTCCGGGGGGCGGGATACCTACGAGCAGTACTTC
- | TRBD2 | TRBJ2-5 | TRBV6-5 | CASSRKLAGSETQYF | TGTGCCAGCAGTAGAAAACTAGCGGGAAGTGAGACCCAGTACTTC
- | TRBD1 | TRBJ2-2 | TRBV2 | CASRDRDVGGELFF | TGTGCCAGCAGAGACAGGGACGTGGGCGGGGAGCTGTTTTTT
- | - | TRBJ2-1 | TRBV29-1 | CSVGAGARDEQFF | TGCAGCGTTGGGGCGGGGGCGCGGGATGAGCAGTTCTTC
- | - | TRBJ2-7 | TRBV28 | CASSSPRSYEQYF | TGTGCCAGCAGTTCCCCCCGCTCCTACGAGCAGTACTTC
many | TRBD1 | TRBJ2-1 | TRBV2 | CANRQGVSSYNEQFF | TGTGCCAACCGACAGGGGGTGAGCTCCTACAATGAGCAGTTCTTC
few | - | TRBJ2-1 | TRBV5-6 | CASSLELGANNEQFF | TGTGCCAGCAGCTTGGAACTAGGGGCTAACAATGAGCAGTTCTTC
- | TRBD1 | TRBJ1-4 | TRBV20-1 | CSAIGGNEKLFF | TGCAGTGCTATAGGGGGCAATGAAAAACTGTTTTTT
few | - | TRBJ2-5 | TRBV7-9 | CASSLAVGRFQETQYF | TGTGCCAGCAGCTTAGCCGTCGGCAGGTTCCAAGAGACCCAGTACTTC
few | TRBD1 | TRBJ2-7 | TRBV6-1 | CASSTTGGDEQYF | TGTGCCAGCAGTACCACAGGGGGCGACGAGCAGTACTTC
- | - | TRBJ1-4 | TRBV15 | CATSRRSGGGEKLFF | TGTGCCACCAGCAGACGTTCGGGAGGCGGTGAAAAACTGTTTTTT
many | - | TRBJ2-7 | TRBV18 | CASSPTNSRTSYEQYF | TGTGCCAGCTCACCAACGAACAGCCGAACTTCCTACGAGCAGTACTTC
- | - | TRBJ2-6 | TRBV27 | CASSLSRGAGANVLTF | TGTGCCAGCAGTTTATCGCGGGGTGCCGGGGCCAACGTCCTGACTTTC
few | TRBD1 | TRBJ1-2 | TRBV28 | CASSLLQGYPGGYTF | TGTGCCAGCAGTTTACTACAGGGGTATCCTGGTGGCTACACCTTC
few | - | TRBJ2-7 | TRBV27 | CASRPEGSRARYEQYF | TGTGCCAGCAGGCCCGAGGGCTCTAGGGCCCGCTACGAGCAGTACTTC
few | TRBD2 | TRBJ2-7 | TRBV9 | CDGEGRFSYEQYF | TGTGACGGGGAGGGGCGGTTCTCCTACGAGCAGTACTTC
- | - | TRBJ2-7 | TRBV29-1 | CSVVRLGTYEQYF | TGCAGCGTTGTTCGGCTAGGGACTTACGAGCAGTACTTC
- | - | TRBJ1-4 | TRBV20-1 | CSARADSWANEKLFF | TGCAGTGCTAGGGCGGACAGCTGGGCAAATGAAAAACTGTTTTTT
- | - | TRBJ2-7 | TRBV10-2 | CASSNNPTGKGEQYF | TGCGCCAGCAGTAATAACCCCACAGGGAAGGGCGAGCAGTACTTC
many | - | TRBJ2-4 | TRBV12-3/TRBV12-4 | CASSSGVSIQYF | TGTGCCAGCAGTTCAGGGGTTAGCATTCAGTACTTC
- | - | TRBJ2-7 | TRBV12-3/TRBV12-4 | CASSTTTGTYEQYF | TGTGCCAGCAGTACAACGACAGGAACCTACGAGCAGTACTTC
many | TRBD1 | TRBJ2-7 | TRBV6-2/TRBV6-3 | CASSYGTGNEQYF | TGTGCCAGCAGTTACGGGACAGGGAACGAGCAGTACTTC
few | - | TRBJ1-4 | TRBV6-1 | CASSDRGREEKLFF | TGTGCCAGCAGTGACCGGGGGCGCGAAGAAAAACTGTTTTTT
few | TRBD1 | TRBJ2-3 | TRBV28 | CASTPDRVRSADTQYF | TGTGCCAGCACCCCCGACAGGGTCAGGTCCGCAGATACGCAGTATTTT
- | - | TRBJ2-7 | TRBV5-1 | CASSIFGAGYEQYF | TGCGCCAGCAGCATTTTTGGGGCGGGCTACGAGCAGTACTTC
- | TRBD2 | TRBJ2-1 | TRBV20-1 | CSARDGASGPYNEQFF | TGCAGTGCTAGAGATGGGGCTAGCGGGCCCTACAATGAGCAGTTCTTC
few | - | TRBJ1-3 | TRBV12-3/TRBV12-4 | CASSHGTLSSGNTIYF | TGTGCCAGCAGCCACGGGACGTTGAGCTCTGGAAACACCATATATTTT
- | - | TRBJ2-1 | TRBV15 | CATSRAGVLEQFF | TGTGCCACCAGCAGAGCGGGAGTGCTTGAGCAGTTCTTC
- | - | TRBJ1-2 | TRBV19 | CASTRLTSDGYTF | TGTGCCAGTACCCGACTCACCTCGGACGGCTACACCTTC
- | - | TRBJ2-7 | TRBV28 | CASSSGGSAKYEQYF | TGTGCCAGCAGTTCTGGAGGGAGTGCAAAGTACGAGCAGTACTTC
few | - | TRBJ2-4 | TRBV2 | CASRPQGRGDIQYF | TGTGCCAGCAGACCACAGGGAAGAGGAGACATTCAGTACTTC
few | - | TRBJ2-2 | TRBV25-1 | CASSEPRTGELFF | TGTGCCAGCAGTGAGCCCCGCACCGGGGAGCTGTTTTTT
- | - | TRBJ1-4 | TRBV27 | CASSLYLGSAEKLFF | TGTGCCAGCAGTTTGTATTTGGGATCTGCTGAAAAACTGTTTTTT
- | - | TRBJ2-4 | TRBV4-1 | CAIKTSYIAKNIQYF | TGCGCCATTAAGACTTCCTACATAGCCAAAAACATTCAGTACTTC
- | - | TRBJ2-6 | TRBV20-1 | CSAKTGSSGANVLTF | TGCAGTGCTAAAACAGGGAGCTCTGGGGCCAACGTCCTGACTTTC
few | - | TRBJ2-5 | TRBV21-1 | CASSKAKGRGETQYF | TGTGCCAGCAGCAAAGCGAAGGGGCGCGGGGAGACCCAGTACTTC